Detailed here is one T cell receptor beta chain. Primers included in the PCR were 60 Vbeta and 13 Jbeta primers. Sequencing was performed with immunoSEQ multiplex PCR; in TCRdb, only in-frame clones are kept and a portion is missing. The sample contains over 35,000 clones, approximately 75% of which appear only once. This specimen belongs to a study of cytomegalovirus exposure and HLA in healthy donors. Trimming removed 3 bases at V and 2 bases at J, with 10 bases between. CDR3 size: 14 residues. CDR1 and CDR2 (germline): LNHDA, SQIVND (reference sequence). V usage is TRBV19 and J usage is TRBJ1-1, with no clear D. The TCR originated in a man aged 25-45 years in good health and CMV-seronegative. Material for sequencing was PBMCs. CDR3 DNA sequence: TGTGCCAGTAGTATGCAGGTAGTCAACACTGAAGCTTTCTTT. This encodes CASSMQVVNTEAFF.